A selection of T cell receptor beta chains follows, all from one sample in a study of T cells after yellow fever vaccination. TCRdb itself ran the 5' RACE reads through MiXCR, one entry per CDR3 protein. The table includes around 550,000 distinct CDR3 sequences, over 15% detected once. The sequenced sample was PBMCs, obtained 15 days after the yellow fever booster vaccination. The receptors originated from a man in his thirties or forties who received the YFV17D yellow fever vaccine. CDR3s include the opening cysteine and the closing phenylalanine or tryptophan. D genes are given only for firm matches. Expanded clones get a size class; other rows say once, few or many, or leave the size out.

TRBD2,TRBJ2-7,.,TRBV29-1,CSVVDGRASGEQYF,TGCAGCGTTGTGGACGGGAGGGCCTCAGGCGAGCAGTACTTC
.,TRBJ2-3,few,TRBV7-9,CASSNIDGMADTQYF,TGTGCCAGCAGCAATATTGATGGTATGGCAGATACGCAGTATTTT
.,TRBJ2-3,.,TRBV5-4,CASSLGLRPGTDTQYF,TGTGCCAGCAGCTTGGGACTCAGGCCGGGCACAGATACGCAGTATTTT
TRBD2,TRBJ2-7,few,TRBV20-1,CSATTSGVSYEQYF,TGCAGTGCAACTACTAGCGGGGTTAGCTACGAGCAGTACTTC
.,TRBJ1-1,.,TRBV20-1,CSARKDGTNTEAFF,TGCAGTGCTCGAAAGGACGGAACCAACACTGAAGCTTTCTTT
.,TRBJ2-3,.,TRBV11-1,CASSFGGYPTDTQYF,TGTGCCAGCAGCTTTGGCGGGTATCCCACAGATACGCAGTATTTT
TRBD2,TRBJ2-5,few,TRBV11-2,CASSFGTSGEETQYF,TGTGCCAGCAGTTTTGGGACTAGCGGGGAAGAGACCCAGTACTTC
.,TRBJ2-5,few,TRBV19,CASSANRETQYF,TGTGCCAGTAGTGCTAACAGGGAGACCCAGTACTTC
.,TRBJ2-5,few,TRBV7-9,CASSRAPQGGETQYF,TGTGCCAGCAGCCGGGCCCCTCAAGGGGGGGAGACCCAGTACTTC
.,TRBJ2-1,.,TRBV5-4,CASSLAGVPYNEQFF,TGTGCCAGCAGCTTGGCTGGGGTTCCCTACAATGAGCAGTTCTTC
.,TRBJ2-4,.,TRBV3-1,CASSQLLGTGQYF,TGTGCCAGCAGCCAGCTCCTTGGGACGGGCCAGTACTTC
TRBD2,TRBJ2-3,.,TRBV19,CASSILLAGGPSDTQYF,TGTGCCAGTAGTATACTCCTAGCGGGAGGGCCCTCGGATACGCAGTATTTT
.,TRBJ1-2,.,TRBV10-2,CASSEQNIMGYTF,TGCGCCAGCAGTGAACAGAATATAATGGGCTACACCTTC
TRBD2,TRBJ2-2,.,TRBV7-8,CASSIVAGGTGELFF,TGTGCCAGCAGCATTGTAGCGGGAGGTACCGGGGAGCTGTTTTTT
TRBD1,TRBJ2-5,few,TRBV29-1,CSASGQGKETQYF,TGCAGCGCTTCGGGACAGGGAAAAGAGACCCAGTACTTC
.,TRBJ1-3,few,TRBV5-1,CASSSQPNSGNTIYF,TGCGCCAGCAGCTCGCAACCGAACTCTGGAAACACCATATATTTT
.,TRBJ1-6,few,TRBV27,CASSLRVGSPLHF,TGTGCCAGCAGTTTAAGGGTGGGATCACCCCTCCACTTT
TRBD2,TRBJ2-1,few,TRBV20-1,CSAPAGRGYNEQFF,TGCAGTGCGCCAGCGGGAAGGGGCTACAATGAGCAGTTCTTC
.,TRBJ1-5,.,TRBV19,CASSEMDRIYRTQHF,TGTGCCAGTAGTGAAATGGACCGCATTTATCGGACCCAGCATTTT
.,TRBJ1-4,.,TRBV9,CASSPTGGSQEKLFF,TGTGCCAGCAGCCCTACAGGAGGCAGCCAGGAAAAACTGTTTTTT
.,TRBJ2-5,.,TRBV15,CATSARPAETQYF,TGTGCCACCAGCGCGAGACCGGCGGAGACCCAGTACTTC
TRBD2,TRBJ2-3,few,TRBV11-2,CASRRAGGPTDTQYF,TGTGCCAGCAGGCGGGCGGGAGGGCCCACAGATACGCAGTATTTT